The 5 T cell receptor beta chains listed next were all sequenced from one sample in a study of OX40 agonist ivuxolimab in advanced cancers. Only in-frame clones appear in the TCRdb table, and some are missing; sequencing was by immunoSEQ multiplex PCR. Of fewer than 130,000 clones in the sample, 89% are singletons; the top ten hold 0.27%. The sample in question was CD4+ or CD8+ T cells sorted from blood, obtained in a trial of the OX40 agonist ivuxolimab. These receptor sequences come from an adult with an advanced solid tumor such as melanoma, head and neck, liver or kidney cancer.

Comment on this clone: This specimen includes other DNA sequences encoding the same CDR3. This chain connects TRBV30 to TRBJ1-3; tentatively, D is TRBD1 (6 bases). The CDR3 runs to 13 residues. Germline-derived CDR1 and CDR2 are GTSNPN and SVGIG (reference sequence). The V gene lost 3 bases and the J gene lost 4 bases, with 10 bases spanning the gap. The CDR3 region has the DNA TGTGCCTGGAGCCGTGACAGGGGAAACACCATATATTTT. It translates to CAWSRDRGNTIYF. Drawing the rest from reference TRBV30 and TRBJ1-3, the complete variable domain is SQTIHQWPATLVQPVGSPLSLECTVEGTSNPNLYWYRQAAGRGLQLLFYSVGIGQISSEVPQNLSASRPQDRQFILSSKKLLLSDSGFYLCAWSRDRGNTIYFGEGSWLTVV.

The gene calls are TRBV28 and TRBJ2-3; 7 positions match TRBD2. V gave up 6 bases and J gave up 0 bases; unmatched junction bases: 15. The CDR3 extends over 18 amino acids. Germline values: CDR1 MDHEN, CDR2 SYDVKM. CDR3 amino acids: CASSLSSEGGFSTDTQYF. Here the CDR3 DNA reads TGTGCCAGCAGCTTGAGTTCGGAGGGAGGGTTTAGCACAGATACGCAGTATTTT.

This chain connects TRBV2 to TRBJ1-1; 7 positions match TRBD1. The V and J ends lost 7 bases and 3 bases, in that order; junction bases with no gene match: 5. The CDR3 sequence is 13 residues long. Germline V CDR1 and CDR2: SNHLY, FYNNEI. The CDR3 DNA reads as TGTGCCAGCAAGACAGGGCGGGACACTGAAGCTTTCTTT. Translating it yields CASKTGRDTEAFF.

CDR3 in amino acids: CASSQGTSGGSYNEQFF. CDR3 DNA sequence: TGCGCCAGCAGCCAGGGGACTAGCGGGGGGTCCTACAATGAGCAGTTCTTC. The V gene is TRBV4-1, the J gene TRBJ2-1, with 15 bases aligning to TRBD2. There are 17 residues in the CDR3. Trimming cost V 3 bases and J 1 base; bases outside gene matches: 1. Per germline, CDR1 MGHRA and CDR2 YSYEKL.

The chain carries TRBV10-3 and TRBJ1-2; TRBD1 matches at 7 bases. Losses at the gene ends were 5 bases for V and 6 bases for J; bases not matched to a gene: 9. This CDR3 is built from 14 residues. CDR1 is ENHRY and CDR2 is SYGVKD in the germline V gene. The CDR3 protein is CAISNDREFNGYTF. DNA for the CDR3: TGTGCCATCAGTAACGACAGGGAATTCAATGGCTACACCTTC.